This passage covers 17 T cell receptor beta chains from one sample sequenced in a study of memory CD8 T cells in hepatitis C reinfection. TCRdb's table, derived via immunoSEQ multiplex PCR, lists solely in-frame clones and lacks some. Here the sample spans tens of thousands of clones, roughly 91% being singletons. Documented time point: pre-reinfection, 55 to 20 weeks before reinfection detection. TCR sequencing was done directly ex vivo on sorted cells, without expansion in vitro. What was sequenced was naive CD8+ T cells sorted from blood. All receptors derive from a man younger than 30 with hepatitis C virus infection.

The V call is TRBV13, the J call TRBJ2-2; possible D gene TRBD2, 6 bases. The CDR3 consists of 16 residues. Trimming took off 4 bases at V and 4 bases at J, with 16 bases between the two ends. Germline-derived CDR1 and CDR2 are PRHDT and FYEKMQ (reference sequence). CDR3 residues: CASSYRSRGTTGELFF. CDR3 DNA: TGTGCCAGCAGCTACCGGTCCCGCGGGACCACCGGGGAGCTGTTTTTT.

The chain uses TRBV19 and TRBJ1-5; D ambiguous. CDR3 length equals 14 residues. From germline, CDR1 is LNHDA and CDR2 SQIVND (reference sequence). Between the trimmed V and J ends, which lost 5 bases and 7 bases, there was a span of 15 bases. In DNA, the CDR3 is TGTGCCAGTAGTCCAGACAATTTTGGGCAGCCCCAGCATTTT. Amino acid sequence: CASSPDNFGQPQHF.

This chain uses TRBV29-1 with TRBJ1-3; D ambiguous. CDR3 size: 14 residues. Trimming left V 7 bases short and J 0 bases short, with 13 bases between. The V gene's germline CDR1 is SQVTM and CDR2 ANQGSEA. For the CDR3, the DNA is TGCAGCGCTGCGGGTGAGAGCTCTGGAAACACCATATATTTT. Encoded protein: CSAAGESSGNTIYF.

The chain joins TRBV5-5 to TRBJ2-1, with TRBD2 matching over 9 bases. The ends lost 4 bases at V and 2 bases at J; junction bases unmatched: 7. Per the germline V gene, CDR1 is SGHKS and CDR2 is YYEKEE (reference sequence). The CDR3 totals 16 residues. In DNA, the CDR3 is TGTGCCAGCAGCCTTGGGCGGGGGGGGACCTACAATGAGCAGTTCTTC. Translation: CASSLGRGGTYNEQFF.

J is TRBJ1-6 and V is TRBV14; 8 bases line up with TRBD1. In germline, CDR1 is SGHDN, CDR2 FVKESK. The CDR3 covers 15 residues. With V trimmed by 0 bases and J by 7 bases, 2 bases remained unmatched. CDR3 sequence reads: CASSQETGANSPLHF. For the CDR3, the DNA is TGTGCCAGCAGCCAAGAGACAGGGGCCAATTCACCCCTCCACTTT.

This clone was seen a single time. The rearrangement links TRBV27 to TRBJ2-7; D perhaps matches TRBD2 (6 bases). The germline V gene encodes CDR1 MNHEY and CDR2 SMNVEV (reference sequence). The CDR3 runs to 13 residues. V was shortened by 9 bases and J by 1 base, with 13 bases between the two germline ends. The CDR3 DNA sequence: TGTGCCAGTTCGGACGGGGGTTCCTACGAGCAGTACTTC. Translation gives CASSDGGSYEQYF.

This chain links TRBV11-2 with TRBJ2-7; D not certain. V shed 1 base and J shed 2 bases, with 9 bases lying between them. This CDR3 spans 14 amino acids. In germline, CDR1 is SGHAT, CDR2 FQNNGV. The CDR3 DNA sequence: TGTGCCAGCAGCTTAGCACCCCTACCCTACGAGCAGTACTTC. This codes for CASSLAPLPYEQYF. Full variable domain (missing parts from reference TRBV11-2 and TRBJ2-7): EAGVAQSPRYKIIEKRQSVAFWCNPISGHATLYWYQQILGQGPKLLIQFQNNGVVDDSQLPKDRFSAERLKGVDSTLKIQPAKLEDSAVYLCASSLAPLPYEQYFGPGTRLTVT.

This clone was counted once. This chain links TRBV28 with TRBJ2-5, with 11 bases fitting TRBD2. The J call may be in error: the DNA end matches TRBJ2-7 better. Germline CDR1 and CDR2: MDHEN and SYDVKM. The CDR3 sequence is 16 residues long. The CDR3 sequence is CASSPGSGRASYEQYF. For the CDR3, the DNA is TGTGCCAGCAGTCCTGGTAGCGGGAGGGCATCCTACGAGCAGTACTTC.

V usage is TRBV19 and J usage is TRBJ2-2; 15 nucleotides align to TRBD2. This CDR3 comprises 15 residues. From germline, CDR1 is LNHDA and CDR2 SQIVND (reference sequence). With 8 bases clipped from V and 8 bases from J, the junction kept 6 bases outside the gene matches. Written as DNA, the CDR3 is TGTGCCAGTCGGGGACTAGCGGGGGGCGAGGGGGAGCTGTTTTTT. Its protein product is CASRGLAGGEGELFF.

The gene calls are TRBV11-2 and TRBJ2-5, with D possibly matching TRBD2 (6 bases). This CDR3 spans 14 amino acids. Germline CDR1 SGHAT, CDR2 FQNNGV. V lost 7 bases to trimming and J lost 2 bases, with 14 bases between them. As DNA, the CDR3 is TGTGCCAGCACCAAGAGCGGGCCTCAAGAGACCCAGTACTTC. It codes for CASTKSGPQETQYF.

This clone was picked up one time. This rearrangement joins TRBV5-6 to TRBJ1-2; D gene uncertain. The CDR3 covers 14 residues. V shed 0 bases and J shed 3 bases, with 9 bases lying between them. Germline V gene sequence: CDR1 SGHDT, CDR2 YYEEEE. The CDR3 DNA is TGTGCCAGCAGCTTGGTCGGGGAACACTATGGCTACACCTTC. Its protein is CASSLVGEHYGYTF.

The chain carries TRBV7-9 and TRBJ2-5; the match to TRBD2 covers 7 bases. The CDR3 covers 14 residues. V was clipped by 5 bases and J by 3 bases; unmatched bases: 6. Germline lookup yields CDR1 SEHNR and CDR2 FQNEAQ (reference sequence). CDR3 sequence: CASSRIAGEETQYF. CDR3 DNA sequence: TGTGCCAGCAGCCGCATCGCGGGGGAAGAGACCCAGTACTTC. Based on the CDR3 plus reference TRBV7-9 and TRBJ2-5, the full variable domain is DTGVSQNPRHKITKRGQNVTFRCDPISEHNRLYWYRQTLGQGPEFLTYFQNEAQLEKSRLLSDRFSAERPKGSFSTLEIQRTEQGDSAMYLCASSRIAGEETQYFGPGTRLLVL.

This clone showed up just once. The chain couples TRBV27 to TRBJ2-5; D perhaps matches TRBD1 (6 bases). The DNA matches TRBJ2-7 better at its end, which makes the J call doubtful. Germline V gives CDR1 MNHEY, CDR2 SMNVEV (reference sequence). The CDR3 loop spans 15 amino acids. Here the CDR3 DNA reads TGTGCCAGCAGTTTAGGTGGAGAGGGGGCCTACGAGCAGTACTTC. It translates to CASSLGGEGAYEQYF.

The V gene is TRBV9, the J gene TRBJ2-2, with 7 bases lining up with TRBD1. V lost 0 bases, J lost 6 bases, and 14 bases stayed unmatched. CDR1 is SGDLS and CDR2 is YYNGEE in the germline V gene. This CDR3 is 18 amino acids long. CDR3 region: CASSVELGGDGGPGELFF. CDR3 coding DNA: TGTGCCAGCAGCGTAGAATTAGGGGGCGATGGGGGTCCCGGGGAGCTGTTTTTT.

The V call is TRBV5-4, the J call TRBJ2-3; 9 bases align to TRBD1. CDR1 is SGHNT, CDR2 YYREEE, per germline (reference sequence). The ends lost 3 bases at V and 5 bases at J; junction bases unmatched: 4. The CDR3 runs to 14 residues. The CDR3 loop is CASSWGQGEDTQYF. Written as DNA, the CDR3 is TGTGCCAGCAGCTGGGGACAGGGAGAAGATACGCAGTATTTT.

The chain links TRBV5-1 to TRBJ1-1; unclear D gene. Germline loops: CDR1 SGHRS, CDR2 YFSETQ. CDR3 length: 13 amino acids. Trimming took off 10 bases at V and 3 bases at J, with 16 bases between the two ends. The CDR3 DNA is TGCGCCCATCCGCCAGTGGCAGACACTGAAGCTTTCTTT. This codes for CAHPPVADTEAFF.

This sequence joins TRBV10-2 and TRBJ2-5; 8 bases map to TRBD1. Germline V gene lookup returns CDR1 WSHSY and CDR2 SAAADI. This CDR3 has 15 residues. J gave up 3 bases and V 0 bases, and 3 bases lay outside the gene matches. CDR3 DNA: TGCGCCAGCAGTGAGTCACAACAGGGGGAAGAGACCCAGTACTTC. This gives the protein CASSESQQGEETQYF.